Listed below are T cell receptor beta chains from one sample, sequenced in a study of OX40 agonist ivuxolimab in advanced cancers. Generated by immunoSEQ multiplex PCR, the TCRdb table keeps only in-frame clones and is missing some. Of 25,000 to 35,000 clones listed, around nine tenths are singletons. This specimen consisted of CD4+ or CD8+ T cells sorted from blood, obtained in a trial of the OX40 agonist ivuxolimab. The origin of the receptors is an adult with an advanced solid tumor such as melanoma, head and neck, liver or kidney cancer. The CDR3 runs from the conserved cysteine through the conserved F or W. A D gene is named only where the DNA matches it firmly. Only some rows state a clone size, as once, few, many or a class for expanded clones.

TRBJ2-2,15,TRBV5-1,.,.,CASSFLPGETGELFF,TGCGCCAGCAGCTTTTTACCAGGGGAGACCGGGGAGCTGTTTTTT
TRBJ2-2,19,TRBV7-9,.,TRBD1,CASSSTTNRGRGYPGELFF,TGTGCCAGCAGCTCCACTACTAACAGGGGGCGCGGGTATCCCGGGGAGCTGTTTTTT
TRBJ2-7,16,TRBV7-2,.,TRBD1,CASSLNSGGQYYEQYF,TGTGCCAGCAGCTTAAATAGTGGGGGACAGTACTACGAGCAGTACTTC
TRBJ2-2,14,TRBV10-2,once,.,CASSTGTNTGELFF,TGCGCCAGCAGTACAGGGACTAACACCGGGGAGCTGTTTTTT
TRBJ2-7,14,TRBV4-1,.,.,CASSQVAGSYEQYF,TGCGCCAGCAGCCAAGTCGCCGGCTCCTACGAGCAGTACTTC
TRBJ2-3,14,TRBV7-9,.,.,CASSLPRLGDTQYF,TGTGCCAGCAGCCTTCCCCGCCTCGGCGATACGCAGTATTTT
TRBJ1-1,14,TRBV27,.,.,CASSLSGANTEAFF,TGTGCCAGCAGTTTATCGGGGGCGAACACTGAAGCTTTCTTT
TRBJ2-4,12,TRBV14,.,.,CASSQLGNIQYF,TGTGCCAGCAGCCAACTAGGGAACATTCAGTACTTC
TRBJ2-7,14,TRBV5-1,once,.,CASSFEVLSYEQYF,TGCGCCAGCAGCTTTGAGGTTCTCTCCTACGAGCAGTACTTC
TRBJ2-3,18,TRBV12-2,.,.,CASRPRGQAPRLTDTQYF,TGTGCAAGTCGCCCCCGAGGGCAGGCACCGCGCTTGACAGATACGCAGTATTTT
TRBJ2-7,10,TRBV27,.,.,CASSPTWDSF,TGTGCCAGCAGTCCAACCTGGGACTCCTTC
TRBJ1-1,14,TRBV6-6,.,TRBD1,CASSGGRGGTEAFF,TGTGCCAGCAGCGGAGGCAGGGGGGGAACTGAAGCTTTCTTT
TRBJ2-1,14,TRBV19,.,TRBD2,CASNSGGDYNEQFF,TGTGCCAGTAACAGCGGGGGGGATTACAATGAGCAGTTCTTC
TRBJ1-1,11,TRBV2,once,.,CASKDSFEAFF,TGTGCCAGCAAAGACAGTTTTGAAGCTTTCTTT
TRBJ1-6,14,TRBV7-9,.,.,CASVQGSYNSPLHF,TGTGCCAGCGTCCAGGGATCTTATAATTCACCCCTCCACTTT
TRBJ1-1,16,TRBV7-9,.,.,CASSLGFGLRGAEAFF,TGTGCCAGCAGCTTGGGGTTTGGGTTGAGGGGCGCTGAAGCTTTCTTT
TRBJ2-2,14,TRBV28,.,.,CASSLTGNTGELFF,TGTGCCAGCAGTTTGACAGGGAACACCGGGGAGCTGTTTTTT
TRBJ2-7,14,TRBV19,.,.,CASTQGGGAYEQYF,TGTGCCAGTACCCAGGGAGGCGGGGCATACGAGCAGTACTTC
TRBJ2-5,14,TRBV10-1,.,TRBD2,CASRGSSGYETQYF,TGCGCCAGCAGGGGGTCTAGCGGTTACGAGACCCAGTACTTC
TRBJ2-3,13,TRBV6-5,.,.,CASSRTQTDTQYF,TGTGCCAGCAGTCGGACACAAACAGATACGCAGTATTTT
TRBJ2-7,12,TRBV11-2,.,.,CASSLRAYEQYF,TGTGCCAGCAGCTTAAGGGCCTACGAGCAGTACTTC
TRBJ2-7,14,TRBV5-6,.,.,CASSLAALTYEQYF,TGTGCCAGCAGCTTGGCGGCCCTTACCTACGAGCAGTACTTC
TRBJ2-7,12,TRBV7-9,once,.,CASSQYTYEQYF,TGTGCCAGCAGCCAATATACTTACGAGCAGTACTTC
TRBJ1-3,15,TRBV6-5,.,TRBD1,CASSMGQGAGNTIYF,TGTGCCAGCAGTATGGGACAGGGGGCTGGAAACACCATATATTTT
TRBJ2-3,15,TRBV18,.,TRBD1,CASSPGDRGADTQYF,TGTGCCAGCTCACCTGGGGACAGGGGCGCAGATACGCAGTATTTT
TRBJ2-7,14,TRBV5-1,.,TRBD1,CASSLQGTPYEQYF,TGCGCCAGCAGCTTACAGGGGACCCCCTACGAGCAGTACTTC
TRBJ2-7,14,TRBV9,.,TRBD1,CASSGRDSSYEQYF,TGTGCCAGCAGCGGTAGGGACAGCTCCTACGAGCAGTACTTC
TRBJ2-1,16,TRBV6-6,.,TRBD2,CASSHSGNARWNEQFF,TGTGCCAGCAGCCATAGCGGGAACGCTCGATGGAATGAGCAGTTCTTC
TRBJ2-7,13,TRBV7-6,.,.,CASSLASGYGQYF,TGTGCCAGCAGCTTAGCTAGCGGCTACGGGCAGTACTTC
TRBJ2-1,14,TRBV19,.,.,CASSIVAAYNEQFF,TGTGCCAGTAGTATTGTAGCCGCTTACAATGAGCAGTTCTTC
TRBJ1-5,15,TRBV7-2,.,.,CASSSRTYSNQPQHF,TGTGCCAGCAGCTCTCGGACGTATAGCAATCAGCCCCAGCATTTT
TRBJ1-5,14,TRBV5-6,.,TRBD1,CASRAGQGEQPQHF,TGTGCCAGCAGAGCCGGACAGGGCGAACAGCCCCAGCATTTT
TRBJ1-5,15,TRBV5-6,.,.,CASSSSLYPAGAQHF,TGTGCCAGCAGCTCCTCCCTGTATCCAGCGGGGGCCCAGCATTTT
TRBJ1-1,12,TRBV7-9,few,.,CASSLMNPEAFF,TGTGCCAGCAGTCTAATGAACCCTGAAGCTTTCTTT
TRBJ2-7,14,TRBV4-1,few,TRBD2,CASSFESSGSEQYF,TGCGCCAGCAGCTTCGAATCTAGCGGGAGCGAGCAGTACTTC
TRBJ1-2,16,TRBV7-9,.,.,CASSSPGTAYNYGYTF,TGTGCCAGCAGCTCCCCCGGGACGGCTTACAACTATGGCTACACCTTC
TRBJ2-3,13,TRBV7-3,.,.,CASSSQGSDTQYF,TGTGCCAGCAGCTCTCAGGGCTCAGATACGCAGTATTTT
TRBJ2-1,16,TRBV4-1,.,.,CASVRDKQDFYNEQFF,TGCGCCAGCGTCCGAGATAAACAGGACTTCTACAATGAGCAGTTCTTC
TRBJ2-3,15,TRBV27,.,TRBD1,CASRRTGGIADTQYF,TGTGCCAGCAGGAGGACAGGGGGCATAGCAGATACGCAGTATTTT
TRBJ1-1,19,TRBV23-1,.,.,CASSHLLRQDRGPNTEAFF,TGCGCCAGCAGTCACCTCCTAAGACAGGATAGAGGGCCAAACACTGAAGCTTTCTTT
TRBJ1-2,14,TRBV5-1,once,.,CASSLEGSNYGYTF,TGCGCCAGCAGCTTGGAGGGCAGTAACTATGGCTACACCTTC